The rows below give T cell receptor beta chains drawn from one sample of a study of blood T cell repertoires in COVID-19. Profiling relied on immunoSEQ multiplex PCR, and the TCRdb table lists in-frame clones only, not all of them. The repertoire consists of about 68,000 clones, with roughly 86% occurring once and the leading ten covering roughly 3.7%. The sequenced sample consisted of peripheral blood. The receptors were gathered from a man aged 45-65 years with acute or convalescent COVID-19. CDR3s include the opening cysteine and the closing phenylalanine or tryptophan. Fields, in order: V gene, J gene, D gene, clone size, CDR3 DNA, CDR3 protein. The D gene is left open where the match is weak. Expanded clones get a size class; other rows say once, few or many, or leave the size out.

>TRBV5-1|TRBJ2-3|TRBD1|-
TGCGCCAGCAGCTTGCTCACAGGGGAAGATACGCAGTATTTT
CASSLLTGEDTQYF
>TRBV7-3|TRBJ1-2|-|few
TGTGCCAGCAGCTTAAACCCGGGGAACTATGGCTACACCTTC
CASSLNPGNYGYTF
>TRBV5-1|TRBJ1-1|-|-
TGCGCCAGCAGCCCGGCAGGGAACACTGAAGCTTTCTTT
CASSPAGNTEAFF
>TRBV3-1/TRBV3-2|TRBJ2-3|-|-
TGTGCCAGCAGCCAAGTCGGGAGCACAGATACGCAGTATTTT
CASSQVGSTDTQYF
>TRBV10-3|TRBJ2-5|-|-
TGTGCCATCAGTGAGCTTACCGGAGGTCTAACAAGACAAGAGACCCAGTACTTC
CAISELTGGLTRQETQYF
>TRBV27|TRBJ1-2|-|-
TGTGCCAGGGAAAGGGACGGGGGTATGGGCTACACCTTC
CARERDGGMGYTF
>TRBV10-3|TRBJ2-3|TRBD2|-
TGTGCCATCAGGAGGGGTAGCGGGAGCGCAGATACGCAGTATTTT
CAIRRGSGSADTQYF
>TRBV19|TRBJ1-6|TRBD1|-
TGTGCCAGTAGTATGGGACAGGGAAATTCACCCCTCCACTTT
CASSMGQGNSPLHF
>TRBV2|TRBJ2-7|TRBD1|medium-sized
TGTGCCAGCAAGACAGGGGGCATCAATACCTACGAGCAGTACTTC
CASKTGGINTYEQYF
>TRBV7-3|TRBJ1-1|-|once
TGTGCCAGCAGCTTAACGGTCAGGGAGAACACTGAAGCTTTCTTT
CASSLTVRENTEAFF
>TRBV7-9|TRBJ2-3|-|-
TGTGCCAGCAGCTTAGGGGTTTCAGCGGCCCTGGGGGATACGCAGTATTTT
CASSLGVSAALGDTQYF
>TRBV7-8|TRBJ1-6|-|-
TGTGCCAGCAGCTTATCAGGTGGTTATAATTCACCCCTCCACTTT
CASSLSGGYNSPLHF
>TRBV3-1/TRBV3-2|TRBJ2-3|TRBD2|-
TGTGCCAGCAGCCAAGATCTAGCGGGGGGCACAGATACGCAGTATTTT
CASSQDLAGGTDTQYF
>TRBV19|TRBJ1-6|-|-
TGTGCCAGTAGTATTTCGGGAGAGAACAATTCACCCCTCCACTTT
CASSISGENNSPLHF
>TRBV5-4|TRBJ2-1|-|-
TGTGCCAGCAGCCGTACGACTGCAACCAATGAGCAGTTCTTC
CASSRTTATNEQFF
>TRBV2|TRBJ1-5|-|-
TGTGCCAGCAGTAAGGGCTTGGGGGCATATAGCAATCAGCCCCAGCATTTT
CASSKGLGAYSNQPQHF
>TRBV4-2|TRBJ2-7|-|-
TGTGCCAGCAGCCAAAATACAGGCTCCTACGAGCAGTACTTC
CASSQNTGSYEQYF
>TRBV19|TRBJ2-3|-|-
TGTGCCAGTAGTATTAGCGGCACCCCAGATACGCAGTATTTT
CASSISGTPDTQYF
>TRBV27|TRBJ2-6|TRBD1|-
TGTGCCAGCAGTCCGGACAGGGATGGGGCCAACGTCCTGACTTTC
CASSPDRDGANVLTF
>TRBV4-2|TRBJ2-7|TRBD1|-
TGTGCCAGCAGCCAAGACCCGGGACAGGGGGGTTACGAGCAGTACTTC
CASSQDPGQGGYEQYF
>TRBV19|TRBJ2-1|-|-
TGTGCCAGTAGTATGGCTAGCTCGTACAATGAGCAGTTCTTC
CASSMASSYNEQFF
>TRBV30|TRBJ2-1|TRBD2|-
TGTGCCTGGAGTCCTTGGACTAGCAGGAGCTCCTACAATGAGCAGTTCTTC
CAWSPWTSRSSYNEQFF
>TRBV6-1|TRBJ1-1|-|few
TGTGCCAGCAGTGACGCAGGCCTCGGAATTGATTTGGCCACTGAAGCTTTCTTT
CASSDAGLGIDLATEAFF
>TRBV14|TRBJ2-7|TRBD1|-
TGTGCCAGCAGCCAAGATCCGGGCAGGGGGTCCTACGAGCAGTACTTC
CASSQDPGRGSYEQYF
>TRBV6-5|TRBJ1-3|-|-
TGTGCCAGCAGTCGGGACATTTCTGGAAACACCATATATTTT
CASSRDISGNTIYF
>TRBV19|TRBJ1-5|TRBD1|-
TGTGCCAGTACAGCAGGGGGCCAGCCCCAGCATTTT
CASTAGGQPQHF
>TRBV5-6|TRBJ1-1|-|-
TGTGCCAGCAGCTTGGTAGGGGCGAGAGCCTACACTGAAGCTTTCTTT
CASSLVGARAYTEAFF
>TRBV11-2|TRBJ2-7|TRBD2|-
TGTGCCAGCAGCTTAGAAATAGCGGGGTTGTACGAGCAGTACTTC
CASSLEIAGLYEQYF
>TRBV19|TRBJ1-1|TRBD1|-
TGTGCCAGTAGTATAGGACAGGGGAACACTGAAGCTTTCTTT
CASSIGQGNTEAFF
>TRBV27|TRBJ2-7|TRBD1|-
TGTGCCAGCAGAGCCCTAAACAGGGGGCAGTGGGGCGAGCAGTACTTC
CASRALNRGQWGEQYF
>TRBV2|TRBJ1-5|-|few
TGTGCCAGCAGTGAGGGGGCAACTAGCAATCAGCCCCAGCATTTT
CASSEGATSNQPQHF
>TRBV7-5|TRBJ2-3|-|-
TGTGCCAGAAGCTCACAGTTCACAGATACGCAGTATTTT
CARSSQFTDTQYF
>TRBV20-1|TRBJ2-7|-|-
TGCAGTGCAGGGGCCTACGAGCAGTACTTC
CSAGAYEQYF
>TRBV18|TRBJ1-1|-|-
TGTGCCAGCTCAGAGTACCGGGGGATGAACACTGAAGCTTTCTTT
CASSEYRGMNTEAFF
>TRBV5-1|TRBJ1-2|-|-
TGCGCCAGCAGCGTAGGGACACTCACGTTATACAATGGCTACACCTTC
CASSVGTLTLYNGYTF
>TRBV6-6|TRBJ2-7|-|-
TGTGCCAGTGGAACAGGGAGAGGGTACGAGCAGTACTTC
CASGTGRGYEQYF
>TRBV7-2|TRBJ2-1|TRBD2|-
TGTGCCAGCAGGGGAGGGGCGGGCGGCTACAATGAGCAGTTCTTC
CASRGGAGGYNEQFF
>TRBV6-5|TRBJ2-1|TRBD2|-
TGTGCCAGCAGTTATCAAAGCGGGATGCTGTCAGGAGAGCAGTTCTTC
CASSYQSGMLSGEQFF
>TRBV18|TRBJ1-1|-|-
TGTGCCAGCTCACCACTCAGGGAAGGGAACACTGAAGCTTTCTTT
CASSPLREGNTEAFF
>TRBV11-2|TRBJ1-2|-|-
TGTGCCAGCAGTCCCAGACAGAACTATGGCTACACCTTC
CASSPRQNYGYTF
>TRBV12-3/TRBV12-4|TRBJ1-2|TRBD1|-
TGTGCCAGCAGCCGCGACAGGGGGGATGGCTACACCTTC
CASSRDRGDGYTF
>TRBV19|TRBJ2-7|-|-
TGTGCCTCATCCGGGACAAGGCGTGGCGAGCAGTACTTC
CASSGTRRGEQYF
>TRBV6-5|TRBJ1-2|-|few
TGTGCCAGCGCGCGGGGGTTAAGCGACTATGGCTACACCTTC
CASARGLSDYGYTF
>TRBV19|TRBJ1-1|-|-
TGTGCCAGTAAACCGGGGAACACTGAAGCTTTCTTT
CASKPGNTEAFF
>TRBV3-1/TRBV3-2|TRBJ1-5|-|-
TGTGCCAGCTCCTCCACGGGGGAGCAGCCCCAGCATTTT
CASSSTGEQPQHF
>TRBV29-1|TRBJ1-4|-|-
TGCAGCGTTTTAGGAGACGGCGGAGAAAAACTGTTTTTT
CSVLGDGGEKLFF
>TRBV19|TRBJ2-6|-|-
TGTGCCAGTATCTCAGGGGCTGGGGCCAACGTCCTGACTTTC
CASISGAGANVLTF
>TRBV27|TRBJ1-4|-|-
TGTGCCAGCAGCCCGTTACAGGGTACGCGAGAAAAACTGTTTTTT
CASSPLQGTREKLFF
>TRBV9|TRBJ2-5|TRBD2|-
TGTGCCAGCAGCGTCGGACTAGCGGGCACACAGCTCGAGACCCAGTACTTC
CASSVGLAGTQLETQYF